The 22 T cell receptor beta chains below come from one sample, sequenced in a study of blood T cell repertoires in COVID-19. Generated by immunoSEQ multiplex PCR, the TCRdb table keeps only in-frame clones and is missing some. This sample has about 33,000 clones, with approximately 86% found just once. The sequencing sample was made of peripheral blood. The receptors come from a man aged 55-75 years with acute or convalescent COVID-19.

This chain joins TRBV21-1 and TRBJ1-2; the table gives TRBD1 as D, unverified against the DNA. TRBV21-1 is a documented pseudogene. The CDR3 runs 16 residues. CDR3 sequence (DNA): TGTGCCAGCAGCCCCCAACGGTGGGGCTCCAACTATGGCTACACCTTC. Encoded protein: CASSPQRWGSNYGYTF.

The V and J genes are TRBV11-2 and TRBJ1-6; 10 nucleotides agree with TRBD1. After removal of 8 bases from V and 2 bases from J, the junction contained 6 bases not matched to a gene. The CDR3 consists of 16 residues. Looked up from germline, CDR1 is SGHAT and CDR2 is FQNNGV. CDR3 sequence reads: CASRSGTGAYNSPLHF. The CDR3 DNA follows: TGTGCCAGCCGGTCCGGGACAGGGGCCTATAATTCACCCCTCCACTTT.

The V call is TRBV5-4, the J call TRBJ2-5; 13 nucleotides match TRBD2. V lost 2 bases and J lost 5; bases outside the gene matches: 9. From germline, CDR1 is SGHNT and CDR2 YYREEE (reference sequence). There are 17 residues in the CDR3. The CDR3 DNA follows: TGTGCCAGCAGCTTAAAGACTAGCGGGAGGAGCTGGGAGACCCAGTACTTC. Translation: CASSLKTSGRSWETQYF.

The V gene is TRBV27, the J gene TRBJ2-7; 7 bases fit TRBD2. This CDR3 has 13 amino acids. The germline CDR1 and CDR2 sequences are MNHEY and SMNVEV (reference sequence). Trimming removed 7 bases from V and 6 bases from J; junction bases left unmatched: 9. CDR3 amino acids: CASKGRGGSEQYF. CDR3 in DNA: TGTGCCAGCAAGGGAAGGGGCGGGAGCGAGCAGTACTTC.

CDR3 nucleotide sequence: TGTGCCTGGAGCCCGACTAGCGGGAGATCTGGAAACGGGGAGCTGTTTTTT. This encodes CAWSPTSGRSGNGELFF. This chain connects TRBV30 to TRBJ2-2; the match to TRBD2 covers 12 bases. Trimming cost V 3 bases and J 7 bases; bases outside gene matches: 12. The CDR3 is 17 residues long. The germline V gene encodes CDR1 GTSNPN and CDR2 SVGIG (reference sequence).

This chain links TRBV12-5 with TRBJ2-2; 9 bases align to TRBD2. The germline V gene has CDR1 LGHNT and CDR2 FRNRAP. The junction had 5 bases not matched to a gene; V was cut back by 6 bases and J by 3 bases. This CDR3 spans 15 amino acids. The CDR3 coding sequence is TGTGCTAGTGGACAAGCGGGAGGCGACACCGGGGAGCTGTTTTTT. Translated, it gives CASGQAGGDTGELFF.

This CDR3 reads CASSLAGGDGTEAFF. In DNA, the CDR3 is TGTGCCAGCAGCTTAGCAGGGGGCGACGGCACTGAAGCTTTCTTT. The chain joins TRBV11-2 to TRBJ1-1; 8 nucleotides agree with TRBD1. CDR1 and CDR2 (germline): SGHAT, FQNNGV. The CDR3 runs 15 residues. J was trimmed by 4 bases and V by 1 base; bases with no gene match: 5.

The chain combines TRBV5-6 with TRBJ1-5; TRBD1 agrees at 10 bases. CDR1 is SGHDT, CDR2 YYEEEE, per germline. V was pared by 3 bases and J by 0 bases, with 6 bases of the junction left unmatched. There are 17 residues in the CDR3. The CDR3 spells CASSSRQGAYSNQPQHF. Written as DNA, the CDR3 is TGTGCCAGCAGCTCCCGACAGGGGGCTTATAGCAATCAGCCCCAGCATTTT.

CDR3 amino acids: CASSSTGGAGQPQHF. The CDR3 nucleotides are TGCGCCAGCAGCTCGACAGGGGGCGCAGGTCAGCCCCAGCATTTT. V usage is TRBV5-1 and J usage is TRBJ1-5, with TRBD1 identical over 10 bases. Germline-derived CDR1 and CDR2 are SGHRS and YFSETQ. CDR3 length: 15 amino acids. The ends lost 3 bases at V and 6 bases at J; junction bases unmatched: 6.

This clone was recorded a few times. In nucleotides, the CDR3 is TGTGCCAGCAGCCTACAGGGGGATCAGCCCCAGCATTTT. It yields the protein CASSLQGDQPQHF. V gene TRBV7-9 combines with J gene TRBJ1-5; 8 bases agree with TRBD1. The junction had 2 bases not matched to a gene; V was cut back by 5 bases and J by 5 bases. Germline loops: CDR1 SEHNR, CDR2 FQNEAQ (reference sequence). CDR3 length: 13 residues.

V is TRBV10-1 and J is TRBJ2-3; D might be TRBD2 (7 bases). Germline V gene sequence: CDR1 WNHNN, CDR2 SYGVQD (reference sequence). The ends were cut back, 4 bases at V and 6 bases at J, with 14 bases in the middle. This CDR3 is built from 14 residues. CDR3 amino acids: CASSARGGLDTQYF. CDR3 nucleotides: TGCGCCAGCAGTGCGAGGGGGGGGCTGGATACGCAGTATTTT.

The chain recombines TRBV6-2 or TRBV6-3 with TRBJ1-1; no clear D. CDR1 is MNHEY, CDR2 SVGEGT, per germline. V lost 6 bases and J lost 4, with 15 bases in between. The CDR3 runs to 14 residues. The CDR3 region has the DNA TGTGCCAGCAGCAATTACCCCCTAATCACTGAAGCTTTCTTT. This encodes CASSNYPLITEAFF.

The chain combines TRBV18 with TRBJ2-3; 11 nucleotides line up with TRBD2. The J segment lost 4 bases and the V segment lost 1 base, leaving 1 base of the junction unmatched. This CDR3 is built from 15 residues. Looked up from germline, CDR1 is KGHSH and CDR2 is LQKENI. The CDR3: CASSPLAGGPDTQYF. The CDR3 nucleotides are TGTGCCAGCTCACCACTAGCGGGAGGGCCAGATACGCAGTATTTT. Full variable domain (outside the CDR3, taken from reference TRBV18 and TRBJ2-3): NAGVMQNPRHLVRRRGQEARLRCSPMKGHSHVYWYRQLPEEGLKFMVYLQKENIIDESGMPKERFSAEFPKEGPSILRIQQVVRGDSAAYFCASSPLAGGPDTQYFGPGTRLTVL.

As DNA, the CDR3 is TGTGCCAGCAGCCCGACAGGGTCGGGTGAAAAACTGTTTTTT. It encodes CASSPTGSGEKLFF. This chain connects TRBV5-5 to TRBJ1-4, with 7 bases fitting TRBD1. V dropped 4 bases and J dropped 7; count of bases not matched to a gene: 7. Germline V lookup: CDR1 SGHKS, CDR2 YYEKEE (reference sequence). The CDR3 totals 14 residues.

CDR3 sequence: CASSHPGAGEKLFF. The CDR3 DNA follows: TGTGCCAGCAGCCACCCAGGGGCCGGGGAAAAACTGTTTTTT. This chain links TRBV3-1 (or the pseudogene TRBV3-2) with TRBJ1-4, with a weak D call TRBD1 (6 bases). The CDR3 totals 14 residues. V was shortened by 3 bases and J by 8 bases, with 13 bases between the two germline ends. Germline assignment: CDR1 LGHDT and CDR2 YNNKEL (reference sequence).

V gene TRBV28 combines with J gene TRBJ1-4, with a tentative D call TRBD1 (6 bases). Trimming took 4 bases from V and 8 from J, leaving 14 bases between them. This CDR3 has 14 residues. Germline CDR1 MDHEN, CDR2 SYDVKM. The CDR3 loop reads CASSSPGAGEKLFF. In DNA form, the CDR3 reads TGTGCCAGCAGTTCCCCAGGGGCGGGCGAAAAACTGTTTTTT.

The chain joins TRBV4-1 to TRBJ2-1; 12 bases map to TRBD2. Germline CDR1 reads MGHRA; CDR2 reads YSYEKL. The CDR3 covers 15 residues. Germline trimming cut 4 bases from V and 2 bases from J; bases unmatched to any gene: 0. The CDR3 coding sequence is TGCGCCAGCAGCCGGACTAGCGGGACCTACAATGAGCAGTTCTTC. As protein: CASSRTSGTYNEQFF.

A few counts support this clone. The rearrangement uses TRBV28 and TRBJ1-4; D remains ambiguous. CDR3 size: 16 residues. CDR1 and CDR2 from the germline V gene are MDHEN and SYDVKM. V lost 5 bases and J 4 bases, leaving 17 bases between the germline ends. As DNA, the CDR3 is TGTGCCAGCAGTACAATCTCGTTCGCCCTTAATGAAAAACTGTTTTTT. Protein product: CASSTISFALNEKLFF.

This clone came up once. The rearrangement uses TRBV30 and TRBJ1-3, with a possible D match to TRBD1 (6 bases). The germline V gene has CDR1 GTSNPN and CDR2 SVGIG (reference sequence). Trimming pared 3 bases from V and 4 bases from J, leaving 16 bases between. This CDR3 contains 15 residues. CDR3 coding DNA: TGTGCCTGGAGATCCGGGACAAACATGGGAAACACCATATATTTT. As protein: CAWRSGTNMGNTIYF.

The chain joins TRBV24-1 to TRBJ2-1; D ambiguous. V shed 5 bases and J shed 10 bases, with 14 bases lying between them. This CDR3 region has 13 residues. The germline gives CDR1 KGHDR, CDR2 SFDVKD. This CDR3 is CATSGPRSPEQFF. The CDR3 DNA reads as TGTGCCACCAGTGGGCCCCGATCCCCAGAGCAGTTCTTC.

CDR3: CASSPLETKNIQYF. The CDR3, as DNA: TGTGCCAGCAGCCCACTCGAGACCAAAAACATTCAGTACTTC. V usage is TRBV11-2 and J usage is TRBJ2-4; D is unresolved. Trimming pared 5 bases from V and 2 bases from J, leaving 10 bases between. The CDR3 contains 14 residues. Germline V gene sequence: CDR1 SGHAT, CDR2 FQNNGV.

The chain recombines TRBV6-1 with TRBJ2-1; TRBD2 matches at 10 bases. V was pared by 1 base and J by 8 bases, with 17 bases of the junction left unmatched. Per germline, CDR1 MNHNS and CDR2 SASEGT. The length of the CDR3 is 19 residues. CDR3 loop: CASSEGGWGAGGRPYEQFF. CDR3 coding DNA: TGTGCCAGCAGTGAAGGGGGCTGGGGAGCGGGAGGGCGGCCCTATGAGCAGTTCTTC.